This is a list of T cell receptor beta chains from one sample in a study of long-term antiretroviral therapy in people with HIV. The repertoire was sequenced with immunoSEQ multiplex PCR; TCRdb's copy has only in-frame clones and lacks some. In the table there are fewer than 25,000 clones, 95% of which are singletons. The sequences come from unsorted PBMCs, collected roughly 5 years after starting antiretroviral therapy. These receptor sequences come from a woman aged 45-59 years with HIV. The CDR3 runs from the conserved cysteine through the conserved F or W. D genes are given only for firm matches. Some rows mark clone size as missing; the rest say once, few, many or name a class of expanded clone.

-,-,TRBJ2-2,TRBV4-3,CASSQDGFGELFF,TGCGCCAGCAGCCAAGATGGCTTCGGGGAGCTGTTTTTT
-,TRBD2,TRBJ2-3,TRBV15,CATSRGSSGSTDTQYF,TGTGCCACCAGCAGAGGAAGTAGCGGGAGCACAGATACGCAGTATTTT
-,TRBD1,TRBJ2-7,TRBV2,CASSDGQVIPGEQYF,TGTGCCAGCAGTGACGGACAGGTAATTCCTGGCGAGCAGTACTTC
-,-,TRBJ2-3,TRBV2,CASSEDSTDTQYF,TGTGCCAGCAGTGAAGACAGCACAGATACGCAGTATTTT
-,-,TRBJ2-1,TRBV29-1,CSVEKSGNEQFF,TGCAGCGTTGAAAAAAGCGGGAATGAGCAGTTCTTC
-,-,TRBJ1-5,TRBV6-6,CASSSEQSNQPQHF,TGTGCCAGCAGTTCCGAGCAGAGCAATCAGCCCCAGCATTTT
-,-,TRBJ2-7,TRBV6-6,CASSRNSGTLYEQYF,TGTGCCAGCAGTAGAAATTCCGGGACACTCTACGAGCAGTACTTC
-,-,TRBJ2-2,TRBV6-5,CASSLLYPGELFF,TGTGCCAGCAGCTTACTATATCCCGGGGAGCTGTTTTTT
-,-,TRBJ1-5,TRBV19,CASSIRGANGNQPQHF,TGTGCCAGTAGTATAAGGGGGGCGAATGGCAATCAGCCCCAGCATTTT
-,-,TRBJ2-7,TRBV6-1,CASSEQNRRSEQYF,TGTGCCAGCAGTGAACAAAACAGACGATCCGAGCAGTACTTC
-,-,TRBJ2-7,TRBV4-1,CASSQDNSGFSSYEQYF,TGCGCCAGCAGCCAAGATAACTCAGGTTTTTCCTCCTACGAGCAGTACTTC
-,TRBD2,TRBJ2-1,TRBV6-5,CASSYGGGRAFEQFF,TGTGCCAGCAGTTACGGGGGCGGGAGGGCGTTTGAGCAGTTCTTC
-,-,TRBJ2-6,TRBV9,CASSVVIGANVLTF,TGTGCCAGCAGCGTAGTTATTGGGGCCAACGTCCTGACTTTC
-,TRBD2,TRBJ2-5,TRBV11-2,CASSLGGSGETQYF,TGTGCCAGCAGCTTAGGCGGGAGCGGGGAGACCCAGTACTTC
-,-,TRBJ2-1,TRBV5-1,CASSLAWRDLKDEQFF,TGCGCCAGCAGCTTGGCCTGGCGGGATCTTAAGGATGAGCAGTTCTTC
-,-,TRBJ1-2,TRBV5-4,CASSPGAGGYTF,TGTGCCAGCAGCCCAGGAGCTGGCGGCTACACCTTC
-,TRBD1,TRBJ1-1,TRBV11-1,CASSPRQGFAEAFF,TGTGCCAGCAGCCCTAGACAGGGGTTCGCTGAAGCTTTCTTT
-,TRBD1,TRBJ2-1,TRBV6-5,CASSIQGNEQFF,TGTGCCAGCAGTATACAGGGGAATGAGCAGTTCTTC
once,TRBD1,TRBJ1-5,TRBV5-1,CASSLGTGAFNQPQHF,TGCGCCAGCAGCTTAGGGACAGGGGCTTTCAATCAGCCCCAGCATTTT
-,-,TRBJ2-4,TRBV2,CASTSPGVQNIQYF,TGTGCCAGCACCTCGCCGGGGGTCCAAAACATTCAGTACTTC
-,-,TRBJ2-3,TRBV7-6,CASSPRPEDTQYF,TGTGCCAGCAGCCCCCGACCCGAGGATACGCAGTATTTT
-,-,TRBJ2-3,TRBV9,CASSEDTDTQYF,TGTGCCAGCAGCGAGGACACAGATACGCAGTATTTT
-,TRBD2,TRBJ2-2,TRBV7-9,CASSHRPIELAGNTGELFF,TGTGCCAGCAGCCACCGCCCGATCGAACTAGCGGGCAACACCGGGGAGCTGTTTTTT
-,-,TRBJ2-7,TRBV4-1,CASSQENNRLFVGYF,TGCGCCAGCAGCCAGGAAAATAACCGGCTTTTTGTAGGGTACTTC
-,-,TRBJ2-3,TRBV19,CASSPSGLLTDTQYF,TGTGCCAGTAGTCCCTCAGGCCTCCTCACAGATACGCAGTATTTT
-,-,TRBJ2-1,TRBV27,CASSRYGSYNEQFF,TGTGCCAGCAGTAGGTACGGCTCCTACAATGAGCAGTTCTTC
-,-,TRBJ2-5,TRBV10-3,CAISESGETQYF,TGTGCCATCAGTGAGTCGGGAGAGACCCAGTACTTC
-,TRBD1,TRBJ2-1,TRBV14,CASSHPGQGLSEQFF,TGTGCCAGCAGCCATCCGGGACAGGGGCTGTCTGAGCAGTTCTTC
-,-,TRBJ2-5,TRBV5-1,CASSLDRNQETQYF,TGCGCCAGCAGCTTGGACAGAAACCAAGAGACCCAGTACTTC